This T cell receptor (beta chain) was obtained from a study of T cells in Graves' hyperthyroidism and ophthalmopathy (dated by TCRdb to the late 2010s). About the full investigation: Peripheral blood was collected at initial diagnosis, before any treatment. According to the paper, TCR Vbeta CDR3 sequencing was carried out on 135 peripheral blood samples, which came from over 40 ophthalmopathy, approximately 78 hyperthyroidism and roughly 17 progressor patients. The 100 discovery patients were randomly split 7:3 into training and test sets. To identify TCR V-J signatures that set the groups apart, the researchers used a discovery cohort of 90 to 100 patients, made up of 40 to 45 with Graves' ophthalmopathy and some 56 with stable Graves' hyperthyroidism. Whether ophthalmopathy could be predicted prospectively was tested in an independent validation cohort made up of roughly 19 hyperthyroidism patients plus 17 patients who later progressed to ophthalmopathy. Following sampling, methimazole starting at 30 mg daily was given to hyperthyroidism patients, and high-dose intravenous methylprednisolone was given to ophthalmopathy patients. In addition, the study compared T-cell repertoires in thyroid tissue and in blood from 6 or 7 Graves' hyperthyroidism patients.

TCR beta CDR3 regions were amplified from RNA transcripts. For the first round of RT-PCR on the TCR CDR3, the HTBI primer set was used together with the Qiagen OneStep RT-PCR kit. A second multiplex PCR round built the libraries, followed by size selection and purification. Paired-end sequencing of the libraries was performed with 100 bp reads on an Illumina HiSeq2000. The authors processed their data as follows. Raw data were processed with SOAPnuke, discarding reads with adapters, uncalled bases, mean Phred below 15, or no exact constant-primer or identifier match. COPE v1.2.5 was used to merge the high-quality paired reads, and each unique nucleotide sequence was defined as a clonotype. MiTCR v1.1 was used to align clonotypes to the IMGT TRBV, TRBD and TRBJ reference segments. Only V-J combinations with frequency above 0.0001, covering 99.2% of repertoires, were analysed. A TCS score was defined as the ratio between F50 (clonal expansion) and ExV (chaos), using BLOSUM62-based TCRdist between CDR3 peptides within each V-J. Welch's t-statistics and random forest reduced fewer than 600 V-J features to roughly 13, which were used in a naive Bayes classifier (R e1071). In-frame beta chains were kept once TCRdb had trimmed the public reads at Q25 with fastp and called clones with MiXCR. Under each unique CDR3 protein, matching rows form one entry showing the most common genes and DNA. None of the V and J calls come from the authors' own analysis; TCRdb made them. This sample holds under 800,000 distinct CDR3 sequences; around 15% were observed only once. The ten largest clonotypes hold roughly 10% of the sample.

This clonotype was picked up many times. Its antigen is still unknown. Base qualities are not at hand, and no much larger clone is one base apart. Stable Graves' hyperthyroidism was defined as no progression to ophthalmopathy during 18 months of follow-up. Hyperthyroidism patients were aged 18 to 65 years and newly diagnosed, with disease duration of less than 2 months. Any patient with an uncontrolled infection, another autoimmune disease, pregnancy or lactation was excluded. Clinical symptoms, serum thyroxine and TRAb, thyroid ultrasound, and orbital computed tomography formed the basis for the diagnoses. Ficoll-Paque density gradient centrifugation was used to isolate PBMCs from 8 to 10 ml of fresh peripheral blood. Total RNA was extracted using Trizol reagent, and RNA quality was assessed on an Agilent 2100 Bioanalyzer. Broader findings and caveats from the paper: Most expanded thyroid clonotypes (frequency above 0.001) were also detected in blood, suggesting blood repertoires may reflect thyroid immune responses. No statistical method was used to fix the sample size in advance, and group allocation was not hidden from the investigators. Ophthalmopathy was separated from stable hyperthyroidism by a 13 V-J signature model, with around 90% sensitivity and about 81% specificity obtained in cross-validation and 80%/75% obtained in testing. During validation, the model predicted progression to ophthalmopathy a median of roughly 7.1 months ahead of onset, with almost 71% sensitivity and almost 75% specificity.

The CDR3 covers 15 residues, taking in both the cysteine and the phenylalanine. Kept here is only the CDR3 DNA, which spans 45 bases and is read in frame from base 1. CDR1 is given as SGHRS and CDR2 as YFSETQ, both from the germline V gene. V is cut back by 4 bases and J by 1 base, with 2 bases in the junction unmatched. The sequence joins TRBV5-1 to TRBJ1-1; 12 central nucleotides agree with TRBD1. Sequences were obtained from blood. This clonotype originated in a woman aged 18 to 35 with Graves' hyperthyroidism. The CDR3 region reads CASSLGQGANTEAFF. In nucleotides, the sequence is TGCGCCAGCAGCCTGGGACAGGGGGCGAACACTGAAGCTTTCTTT.